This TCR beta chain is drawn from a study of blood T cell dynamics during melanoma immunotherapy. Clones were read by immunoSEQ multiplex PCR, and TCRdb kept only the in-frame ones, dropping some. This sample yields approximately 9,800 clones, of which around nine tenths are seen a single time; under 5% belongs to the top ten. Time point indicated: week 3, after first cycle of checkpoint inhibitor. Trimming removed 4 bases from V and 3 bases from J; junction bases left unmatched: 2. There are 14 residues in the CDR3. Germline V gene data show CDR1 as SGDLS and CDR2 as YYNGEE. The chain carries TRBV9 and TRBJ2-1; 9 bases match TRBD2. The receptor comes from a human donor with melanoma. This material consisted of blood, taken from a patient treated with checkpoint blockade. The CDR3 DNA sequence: TGTGCCAGCAGCAAAGCGGGAGGCTACAATGAGCAGTTCTTC. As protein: CASSKAGGYNEQFF.